This T cell receptor (beta chain) stems from a study of Graves' ophthalmopathy and Graves' hyperthyroidism. For this clonotype: Its matching antigen is unknown.

The study excluded patients with other autoimmune diseases, uncontrolled infections, pregnancy or lactation. Amplifying from RNA transcripts, the study obtained TCR beta CDR3 regions. HTBI primers were used in a first-round RT-PCR, which preceded a second-round multiplex PCR. Each CDR3 protein gets one entry after TCRdb re-called the multiplex PCR reads with MiXCR. The sample has around 520,000 distinct CDR3 sequences, approximately 35% seen once; the top ten hold around 4.6%. Points from the study as a whole: Prediction of ophthalmopathy progression reached 70.59% sensitivity and around 75% specificity. Most thyroid clonotypes expanded beyond 0.001 frequency were also found in blood.

V was pared by 3 bases and J by 5 bases, with 7 bases of the junction left unmatched. This CDR3 is built from 14 residues. Germline-derived CDR1 and CDR2 are SGHTA and FQGNSA. V is TRBV7-2 and J is TRBJ2-7, with 7 bases aligning to TRBD1. This TCR was recovered from an adult man with Graves' hyperthyroidism. Sequencing was performed on peripheral blood or thyroid tissue (not recorded which). CDR3 coding DNA: TGTGCCAGCAGCTTTACCGGGACAGTCGACGAGCAGTACTTC. This encodes CASSFTGTVDEQYF.